This TCR beta chain was obtained from a study of T cells in Graves' hyperthyroidism and ophthalmopathy. Study details: Before treatment of any kind, peripheral blood was taken at initial diagnosis. Study-wide findings and caveats: In simple terms, a model built on 13 V-J features told ophthalmopathy apart from stable hyperthyroidism. In the blood, most expanded thyroid clonotypes above 0.001 appeared as well.

With respect to this clonotype: The antigen is undetermined.

Lactation, pregnancy, other autoimmune disease or uncontrolled infection excluded patients. Regions amplified from RNA transcripts were the TCR beta CDR3 regions. HTBI primers drove first-round RT-PCR of the TCR CDR3. TCRdb itself ran the multiplex PCR reads through MiXCR, one entry per CDR3 protein. This sample has roughly 200,000 distinct CDR3 sequences, with around a sixth found just once. The CDR3 is 14 amino acids. The germline CDR1 and CDR2 sequences are ENHRY and SYGVKD. Trimming pared 3 bases from V and 8 bases from J, leaving 16 bases between. Material for sequencing was blood. This TCR derives from a woman in her forties or fifties with Graves' hyperthyroidism. The rearrangement joins TRBV10-3 to TRBJ1-1; D perhaps matches TRBD1 (6 bases). The CDR3, as DNA: TGTGCCATCAGTGAAGAAGGGGGGTTGCCCGAAGCTTTCTTT. This sequence encodes CAISEEGGLPEAFF.